This T cell receptor (beta chain) was sequenced during a study of blood T cell repertoires in COVID-19. Here immunoSEQ multiplex PCR was the method, and the copy in TCRdb shows in-frame clones only, minus some. The profile shows about 200,000 clones, approximately 80% of them singletons. CDR3 length: 14 residues. Germline CDR1 is SNHLY and CDR2 is FYNNEI. Trimming cost V 6 bases and J 7 bases; bases outside gene matches: 6. Sequenced input: peripheral blood. This rearrangement joins TRBV2 to TRBJ1-6, with 7 bases that match TRBD1. This sequence was found in a human donor with acute or convalescent COVID-19. The donor label of this sample is uncertain. The CDR3 is CASRGDSLNSPLHF. Here the CDR3 DNA reads TGTGCCAGCAGAGGGGACAGCTTAAATTCACCCCTCCACTTT. Full variable domain (missing parts from reference TRBV2 and TRBJ1-6): EPEVTQTPSHQVTQMGQEVILRCVPISNHLYFYWYRQILGQKVEFLVSFYNNEISEKSEIFDDQFSVERPDGSNFTLKIRSTKLEDSAMYFCASRGDSLNSPLHFGNGTRLTVT.